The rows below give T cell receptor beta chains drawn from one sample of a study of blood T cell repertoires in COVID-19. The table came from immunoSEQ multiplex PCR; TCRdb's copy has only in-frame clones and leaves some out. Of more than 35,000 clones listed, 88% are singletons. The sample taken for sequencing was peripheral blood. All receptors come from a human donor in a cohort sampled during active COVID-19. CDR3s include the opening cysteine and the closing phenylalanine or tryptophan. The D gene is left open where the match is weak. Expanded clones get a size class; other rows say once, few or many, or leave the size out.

CDR3aa: CASSRVTSTDTQYF; CDR3nt: TGCGCCAGCAGCCGTGTCACTAGCACAGATACGCAGTATTTT; abundance: .; d_gene: .; v_gene: TRBV4-1; j_gene: TRBJ2-3
CDR3aa: CASRLAQREGRETQYF; CDR3nt: TGTGCCAGCAGACTGGCGCAGCGGGAGGGTCGGGAGACCCAGTACTTC; abundance: .; d_gene: TRBD2; v_gene: TRBV6-6; j_gene: TRBJ2-5
CDR3aa: CASSKEPYGYTF; CDR3nt: TGTGCCAGCAGTAAGGAGCCCTATGGCTACACCTTC; abundance: .; d_gene: .; v_gene: TRBV6-5; j_gene: TRBJ1-2
CDR3aa: CASSLRPDNTQDTQYF; CDR3nt: TGCGCCAGCAGCTTGAGGCCGGACAACACACAGGATACGCAGTATTTT; abundance: .; d_gene: .; v_gene: TRBV5-1; j_gene: TRBJ2-3
CDR3aa: CASSSPLGLAGGPGEQYF; CDR3nt: TGTGCCAGCAGTTCGCCCCTCGGACTAGCGGGAGGGCCGGGAGAGCAGTACTTC; abundance: .; d_gene: TRBD2; v_gene: TRBV28; j_gene: TRBJ2-7
CDR3aa: CASSLRSWRASTGELFF; CDR3nt: TGTGCCAGCAGTTTAAGGTCCTGGAGGGCGAGCACCGGGGAGCTGTTTTTT; abundance: .; d_gene: .; v_gene: TRBV28; j_gene: TRBJ2-2
CDR3aa: CATSDSVGANVLTF; CDR3nt: TGTGCCACCAGTGACTCGGTTGGGGCCAACGTCCTGACTTTC; abundance: .; d_gene: .; v_gene: TRBV24-1; j_gene: TRBJ2-6
CDR3aa: CASSPLLTSSTQYF; CDR3nt: TGTGCCAGCAGCCCCCTCCTGACTAGTAGTACGCAGTATTTT; abundance: .; d_gene: .; v_gene: TRBV4-2; j_gene: TRBJ2-3
CDR3aa: CASSPGGGDYEQYF; CDR3nt: TGTGCCAGTAGCCCCGGGGGGGGCGACTACGAGCAGTACTTC; abundance: .; d_gene: TRBD2; v_gene: TRBV19; j_gene: TRBJ2-7
CDR3aa: CASSVDSDQPQHF; CDR3nt: TGTGCCAGCAGCGTCGACAGTGACCAGCCCCAGCATTTT; abundance: .; d_gene: .; v_gene: TRBV7-3; j_gene: TRBJ1-5
CDR3aa: CASSDDKTGQTYEQYF; CDR3nt: TGTGCCAGCAGTGACGATAAGACAGGTCAAACCTACGAGCAGTACTTC; abundance: .; d_gene: .; v_gene: TRBV2; j_gene: TRBJ2-7
CDR3aa: CASRLDGGLNTEAFF; CDR3nt: TGTGCCAGCCGACTAGATGGGGGGTTGAACACTGAAGCTTTCTTT; abundance: .; d_gene: .; v_gene: TRBV5-6; j_gene: TRBJ1-1
CDR3aa: CASSEGTTGGYGYTF; CDR3nt: TGTGCCAGCAGTGAAGGGACTACAGGGGGTTATGGCTACACCTTC; abundance: .; d_gene: TRBD1; v_gene: TRBV6-1; j_gene: TRBJ1-2
CDR3aa: CASSPGVEQFF; CDR3nt: TGTGCCAGCAGCCCAGGGGTCGAGCAGTTCTTC; abundance: .; d_gene: .; v_gene: TRBV11-1; j_gene: TRBJ2-1
CDR3aa: CASSIYGQNQETQYF; CDR3nt: TGTGCCAGTAGTATTTATGGACAGAACCAAGAGACCCAGTACTTC; abundance: .; d_gene: .; v_gene: TRBV19; j_gene: TRBJ2-5
CDR3aa: CASSSGGEQYF; CDR3nt: TGTGCCAGCAGTTCCGGGGGCGAGCAGTACTTC; abundance: .; d_gene: .; v_gene: TRBV12-3/TRBV12-4; j_gene: TRBJ2-7
CDR3aa: CASSLNRGTDTQYF; CDR3nt: TGTGCCAGCAGCTTGAATCGAGGCACAGATACGCAGTATTTT; abundance: .; d_gene: .; v_gene: TRBV5-4; j_gene: TRBJ2-3
CDR3aa: CASGQITNTGELFF; CDR3nt: TGCGCCAGCGGACAGATAACGAACACCGGGGAGCTGTTTTTT; abundance: .; d_gene: .; v_gene: TRBV10-2; j_gene: TRBJ2-2
CDR3aa: CASSLDHPGLAGEGLETQYF; CDR3nt: TGTGCCAGCAGCTTAGACCACCCGGGACTAGCGGGAGAGGGCTTAGAGACCCAGTACTTC; abundance: once; d_gene: TRBD2; v_gene: TRBV7-6; j_gene: TRBJ2-5
CDR3aa: CASSSSGGVYGYTF; CDR3nt: TGTGCCAGCAGCAGCTCTGGGGGGGTCTATGGCTACACCTTC; abundance: once; d_gene: .; v_gene: TRBV5-6; j_gene: TRBJ1-2
CDR3aa: CASSFSEPGQSSYEQYF; CDR3nt: TGTGCCAGCAGTTTTTCCGAGCCGGGACAGAGCTCCTACGAGCAGTACTTC; abundance: .; d_gene: TRBD1; v_gene: TRBV28; j_gene: TRBJ2-7
CDR3aa: CASNTGQSSYEQYF; CDR3nt: TGTGCCAGCAATACGGGACAGTCCTCCTACGAGCAGTACTTC; abundance: once; d_gene: TRBD1; v_gene: TRBV2; j_gene: TRBJ2-7
CDR3aa: CASSLGPLAGRGNTGELFF; CDR3nt: TGTGCCAGCAGCTTAGGCCCCTTAGCCGGGAGGGGAAACACCGGGGAGCTGTTTTTT; abundance: .; d_gene: TRBD2; v_gene: TRBV7-2; j_gene: TRBJ2-2
CDR3aa: CASSQRVTGNTIYF; CDR3nt: TGTGCCAGCAGCCAACGAGTTACTGGAAACACCATATATTTT; abundance: .; d_gene: .; v_gene: TRBV3-1/TRBV3-2; j_gene: TRBJ1-3
CDR3aa: CASRVIGEGYF; CDR3nt: TGTGCCAGCAGGGTGATTGGGGAGGGCTACTTC; abundance: .; d_gene: .; v_gene: TRBV2; j_gene: TRBJ1-2
CDR3aa: CASGTGYEQFF; CDR3nt: TGTGCCAGCGGGACAGGGTATGAGCAGTTCTTC; abundance: .; d_gene: TRBD1; v_gene: TRBV12-3/TRBV12-4; j_gene: TRBJ2-1
CDR3aa: CAIAVGTSGIYNEQFF; CDR3nt: TGTGCCATCGCAGTGGGGACTAGCGGGATCTACAATGAGCAGTTCTTC; abundance: .; d_gene: TRBD2; v_gene: TRBV10-3; j_gene: TRBJ2-1
CDR3aa: CASKRGPTNEKLFF; CDR3nt: TGTGCCAGCAAGCGGGGGCCAACTAATGAAAAACTGTTTTTT; abundance: .; d_gene: .; v_gene: TRBV27; j_gene: TRBJ1-4
CDR3aa: CASSAPPSGSIDTQYF; CDR3nt: TGTGCCAGCAGTGCACCCCCTAGCGGGAGTATAGATACGCAGTATTTT; abundance: .; d_gene: TRBD2; v_gene: TRBV6-1; j_gene: TRBJ2-3
CDR3aa: CASSPAVLGNTIYF; CDR3nt: TGTGCCAGCAGCCCGGCGGTATTAGGAAACACCATATATTTT; abundance: .; d_gene: .; v_gene: TRBV9; j_gene: TRBJ1-3
CDR3aa: CASSESTPRRETQYF; CDR3nt: TGCGCCAGCAGTGAGTCTACGCCTAGAAGAGAGACCCAGTACTTC; abundance: .; d_gene: .; v_gene: TRBV10-2; j_gene: TRBJ2-5
CDR3aa: CATSDPRAGDKRGYNEQFF; CDR3nt: TGTGCCACCAGTGATCCGAGAGCGGGAGACAAGAGAGGTTACAATGAGCAGTTCTTC; abundance: .; d_gene: TRBD2; v_gene: TRBV24-1; j_gene: TRBJ2-1
CDR3aa: CASSSEGPDTQYF; CDR3nt: TGCGCCAGCAGCTCAGAGGGCCCCGATACGCAGTATTTT; abundance: .; d_gene: .; v_gene: TRBV5-1; j_gene: TRBJ2-3
CDR3aa: CASSVEWGGGNTEAFF; CDR3nt: TGTGCCAGCAGCGTAGAATGGGGAGGTGGGAACACTGAAGCTTTCTTT; abundance: .; d_gene: .; v_gene: TRBV9; j_gene: TRBJ1-1
CDR3aa: CASSLDRSNEQFF; CDR3nt: TGTGCCAGCAGCTTAGATCGGTCCAATGAGCAGTTCTTC; abundance: .; d_gene: .; v_gene: TRBV11-3; j_gene: TRBJ2-1
CDR3aa: CASSLGTDRSGELFF; CDR3nt: TGTGCCAGCAGCTTAGGGACAGATAGGTCCGGGGAGCTGTTTTTT; abundance: .; d_gene: .; v_gene: TRBV11-2; j_gene: TRBJ2-2
CDR3aa: CASKEQGAGNEQFF; CDR3nt: TGCGCCAGCAAAGAACAGGGGGCAGGGAATGAGCAGTTCTTC; abundance: .; d_gene: TRBD1; v_gene: TRBV5-1; j_gene: TRBJ2-1